This TCR beta chain was identified in a study of shared clonotypes between healthy human individuals. Overall study findings and caveats: Clonotype sharing across donors was expected to vary with sequencing depth.

Data came from immunoSEQ multiplex PCR; TCRdb stores just in-frame clones and leaves some out. The profile shows roughly 2.6 million clones, more than 80% of them singletons. The CDR3 totals 15 residues. The trim removed 6 bases at V and 1 base at J, leaving 6 bases unmatched. Germline CDR1 and CDR2: SGHRS and YFSETQ. As regards this clone: As yet, its antigen is unknown.

Source material: naive CD4+ T cells sorted from blood. Subset: CD45RA+ positively selected. The sequence was collected from a man between 18 and 35 years old in good health. This chain uses TRBV5-1 with TRBJ2-2, with 7 nucleotides matching TRBD2. CDR3 nucleotides: TGCGCCAGCACCAAAGGGACTATGAACACCGGGGAGCTGTTTTTT. This gives the protein CASTKGTMNTGELFF.